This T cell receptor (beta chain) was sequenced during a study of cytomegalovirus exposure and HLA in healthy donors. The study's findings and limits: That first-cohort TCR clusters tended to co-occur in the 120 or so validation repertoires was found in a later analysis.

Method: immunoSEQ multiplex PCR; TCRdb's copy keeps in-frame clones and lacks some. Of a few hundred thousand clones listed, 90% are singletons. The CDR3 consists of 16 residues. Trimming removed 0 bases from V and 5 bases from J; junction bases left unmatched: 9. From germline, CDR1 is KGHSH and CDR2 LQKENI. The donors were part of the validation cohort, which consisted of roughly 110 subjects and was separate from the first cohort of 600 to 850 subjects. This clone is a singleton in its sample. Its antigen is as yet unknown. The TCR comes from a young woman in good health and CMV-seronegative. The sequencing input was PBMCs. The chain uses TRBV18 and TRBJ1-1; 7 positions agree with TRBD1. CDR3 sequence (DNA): TGTGCCAGCTCACCACCGGGGTTAGAGGGGGCGACTGAAGCTTTCTTT. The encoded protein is CASSPPGLEGATEAFF.